This T cell receptor (beta chain) was identified during a study of blood T cell repertoires in COVID-19. Study-wide context: The samples span acute and convalescent COVID-19 from the United States, Italy and Spain. In each case, the material was cDNA or gDNA derived from T cells, B-cell-depleted T cells, or PBMCs.

The CDR3 runs to 14 residues. Germline V gives CDR1 LGHNT, CDR2 FRNRAP. Trimming stripped 9 bases from V and 1 base from J, with 15 bases between. Per the authors' pipeline: By means of reference gene primer amplification, nucleated cell counts were estimated. Assay: immunoSEQ multiplex PCR; the TCRdb copy retains only in-frame clones and omits some. The D gene and trimming were derived from the DNA, and the V and J assignments and clone size from that table. The data show over 150,000 clones, with more than 75% seen just once and less than 3.5% held by the top ten. V and J are TRBV12-5 and TRBJ1-1, with D tentatively TRBD1 (5 bases). The sequence was obtained from a man aged 35 to 55 with active or convalescent COVID-19. Sequencing used peripheral blood. The CDR3 sequence: CASGRGDPNTEAFF. The CDR3 DNA sequence: TGTGCTAGCGGAAGGGGCGACCCGAACACTGAAGCTTTCTTT.